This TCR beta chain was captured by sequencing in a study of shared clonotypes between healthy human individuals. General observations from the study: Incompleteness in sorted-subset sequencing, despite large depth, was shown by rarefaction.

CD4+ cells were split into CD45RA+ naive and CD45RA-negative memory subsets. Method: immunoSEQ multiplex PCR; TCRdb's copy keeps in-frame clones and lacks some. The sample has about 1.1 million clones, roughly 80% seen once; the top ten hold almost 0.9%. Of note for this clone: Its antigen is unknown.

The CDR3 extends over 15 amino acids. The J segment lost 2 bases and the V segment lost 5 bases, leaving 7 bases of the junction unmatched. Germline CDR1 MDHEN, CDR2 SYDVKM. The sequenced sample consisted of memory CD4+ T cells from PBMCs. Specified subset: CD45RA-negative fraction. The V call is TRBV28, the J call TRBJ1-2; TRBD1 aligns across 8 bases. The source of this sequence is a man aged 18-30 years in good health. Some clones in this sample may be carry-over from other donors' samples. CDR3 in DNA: TGTGCCAGCAGTCCGAGGACAGGGAGAAACTATGGCTACACCTTC. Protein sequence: CASSPRTGRNYGYTF.